Presented here are 32 T cell receptor beta chains from one specimen sequenced in a study of graft-versus-host responses after intestinal transplantation (dated by TCRdb to about 2021). The intended sense of this specimen's time point label: cells obtained before transplantation from donor or recipient. Antigens of these TCRs are unknown. Libraries came from the immunoSEQ multiplex PCR assay. Not all clones reach the TCRdb copy of this immuneACCESS table, which keeps in-frame sequences only. Checked studies attribute under half of the gap to unresolved V genes and leave the rest unexplained. Across this sample there are approximately 82,000 clones, with over 80% seen only once. Of the sample, less than 1.5% falls within the top ten clones. This specimen was unstimulated CD8+ T cells sorted from spleen or lymph node cells, taken before transplant. Receptor source: a human donor who was the organ donor for an intestinal transplant.

Of note for this clone: Other DNA sequences in the same sample also yield this CDR3. V gene TRBV27 combines with J gene TRBJ2-4; 7 bases match TRBD2. From germline, CDR1 is MNHEY and CDR2 SMNVEV (reference sequence). After removal of 4 bases from V and 0 bases from J, the junction contained 6 bases not matched to a gene. CDR3 length: 16 amino acids. CDR3 region: CASSWASGVAKNIQYF. As DNA, the CDR3 is TGTGCCAGCAGTTGGGCTAGCGGCGTAGCCAAAAACATTCAGTACTTC.

J is TRBJ2-1 and V is TRBV27, with 7 positions matching TRBD2. CDR1 is MNHEY and CDR2 is SMNVEV in the germline V gene (reference sequence). CDR3 size: 16 residues. Germline trimming cut 6 bases from V and 4 bases from J; bases unmatched to any gene: 12. The CDR3 reads CASSFLGRSGYNEQFF. Written as DNA, the CDR3 is TGTGCCAGCAGCTTCCTCGGGAGGTCGGGTTACAATGAGCAGTTCTTC.

In its sample, this clone was seen once. The chain combines TRBV28 with TRBJ1-5; TRBD1 is a possible D gene (5 bases). Looked up from germline, CDR1 is MDHEN and CDR2 is SYDVKM. Trimming removed 6 bases at V and 2 bases at J, with 17 bases between. There are 16 residues in the CDR3. The CDR3 reads CASSQKAGIGNQPQHF. In DNA, the CDR3 is TGTGCCAGCAGCCAAAAGGCAGGGATAGGCAATCAGCCCCAGCATTTT.

The table lists this clone with a few counts. The gene calls are TRBV6-5 and TRBJ2-7, with TRBD2 as a possible D gene (6 bases). V dropped 0 bases and J dropped 2 bases, with 8 bases sitting between them. Germline V lookup: CDR1 MNHEY, CDR2 SVGAGI. This CDR3 comprises 14 residues. This CDR3 reads CASSYSEGPYEQYF. The CDR3 nucleotides read TGTGCCAGCAGTTACTCGGAGGGCCCCTACGAGCAGTACTTC.

The gene calls are TRBV27 and TRBJ2-7, with 10 bases identical to TRBD2. Germline CDR1 MNHEY, CDR2 SMNVEV (reference sequence). V was pared by 4 bases and J by 3 bases, with 9 bases of the junction left unmatched. The CDR3 is 16 residues long. The CDR3 DNA sequence: TGTGCCAGCAGTTCCGCTAGCGGGGGAACCCACTACGAGCAGTACTTC. It codes for CASSSASGGTHYEQYF.

This chain connects TRBV14 to TRBJ1-3; D might be TRBD1 (5 bases). The V and J ends lost 4 bases and 2 bases respectively, with 9 bases between them. Germline assignment: CDR1 SGHDN and CDR2 FVKESK. This CDR3 contains 14 residues. The CDR3 region is CASSPRTPGNTIYF. In DNA form, the CDR3 reads TGTGCCAGCAGCCCCCGGACACCTGGAAACACCATATATTTT.

The chain uses TRBV5-5 and TRBJ1-1; D is ambiguous. This CDR3 is 18 amino acids long. Trimming cost V 3 bases and J 0 bases, with 21 bases left between them. Germline V gene sequence: CDR1 SGHKS, CDR2 YYEKEE (reference sequence). The CDR3 protein is CASSSQNLGSLMNTEAFF. The DNA of the CDR3 is TGTGCCAGCAGCTCGCAAAATTTGGGTAGCCTCATGAACACTGAAGCTTTCTTT.

The chain is built from TRBV27 and TRBJ2-1; TRBD2 matches at 11 bases. This CDR3 has 16 residues. The germline V gene encodes CDR1 MNHEY and CDR2 SMNVEV (reference sequence). The V gene end was trimmed by 6 bases and the J gene end by 0 bases; junction bases not matched to a gene: 4. In nucleotides, the CDR3 is TGTGCCAGCAGGACCGGGACTAGCGGCTCCTACAATGAGCAGTTCTTC. Translating it yields CASRTGTSGSYNEQFF.

The V gene is TRBV5-5, the J gene TRBJ2-1, with unresolved D. V lost 2 bases and J lost 1, with 13 bases in between. CDR1 is SGHKS, CDR2 YYEKEE, per germline (reference sequence). The CDR3 extends over 16 amino acids. CDR3 loop: CASSFSHSPSYNEQFF. For the CDR3, the DNA is TGTGCCAGCAGCTTCAGTCATAGCCCTTCCTACAATGAGCAGTTCTTC.

The CDR3 region has the DNA TGTGCCAGCAGCCTTCGTAGCGGGCCTACCTACAATGAGCAGTTCTTC. This translates into CASSLRSGPTYNEQFF. V is TRBV5-4 and J is TRBJ2-1; 7 bases fit TRBD2. V trimming: 4 bases; J trimming: 2 bases; junction bases outside the gene matches: 9. The CDR3 consists of 16 residues. CDR1 and CDR2 from the germline V gene are SGHNT and YYREEE (reference sequence).

V is TRBV7-9 and J is TRBJ2-7; D unresolved. The CDR3 is 14 residues long. Germline V lookup: CDR1 SEHNR, CDR2 FQNEAQ (reference sequence). Trimming took off 5 bases at V and 3 bases at J, with 14 bases between the two ends. The CDR3 coding sequence is TGTGCCAGCAGCGAACAAAGCGTCCTCTACGAGCAGTACTTC. Residues: CASSEQSVLYEQYF.

This clone showed up just once. This chain connects TRBV7-9 to TRBJ1-1; D is possibly TRBD1 (5 bases). V was shortened by 7 bases and J by 3 bases, with 12 bases between the two germline ends. The CDR3 loop spans 13 amino acids. Germline V CDR1 and CDR2: SEHNR, FQNEAQ (reference sequence). In DNA form, the CDR3 reads TGTGCCAGCACGCCTGGGGGGTACACTGAAGCTTTCTTT. Its protein is CASTPGGYTEAFF.

The chain combines TRBV19 with TRBJ2-1; TRBD1 matches 7 bases. From germline, CDR1 is LNHDA and CDR2 SQIVND (reference sequence). This CDR3 is built from 16 residues. The V segment lost 3 bases and the J segment 1 base; nucleotides outside the gene matches: 6. CDR3 DNA: TGTGCCAGTAGTATTGGAACAGGGGTGTCCTACAATGAGCAGTTCTTC. Protein product: CASSIGTGVSYNEQFF. Complete variable domain (other parts from reference TRBV19 and TRBJ2-1): DGGITQSPKYLFRKEGQNVTLSCEQNLNHDAMYWYRQDPGQGLRLIYYSQIVNDFQKGDIAEGYSVSREKKESFPLTVTSAQKNPTAFYLCASSIGTGVSYNEQFFGPGTRLTVL.

CDR3 sequence (DNA): TGTGCCAGCAGCCCTAGACTAGCGGTGTTCGGGGAGCAGTACTTC. Translated: CASSPRLAVFGEQYF. This chain links TRBV11-3 with TRBJ2-7, with TRBD2 matching over 9 bases. The germline V gene has CDR1 SGHNT and CDR2 YENEEA. Trimming cost V 5 bases and J 7 bases; bases outside gene matches: 12. The CDR3 sequence is 15 residues long.

CDR3 residues: CSVEGTGTAYEQYF. CDR3 DNA sequence: TGCAGCGTTGAAGGTACCGGGACTGCTTACGAGCAGTACTTC. V is TRBV29-1 and J is TRBJ2-7, with D perhaps matching TRBD2 (6 bases). Germline values: CDR1 SQVTM, CDR2 ANQGSEA. Trimming removed 1 base at V and 4 bases at J, with 14 bases between. The CDR3 extends over 14 amino acids.

In its sample, this clone was seen once. This chain uses TRBV7-9 with TRBJ2-1; D not resolved. V was pared by 0 bases and J by 10 bases, with 4 bases between. This CDR3 region has 11 residues. Germline CDR1 reads SEHNR; CDR2 reads FQNEAQ (reference sequence). The CDR3 region has the DNA TGTGCCAGCAGCTTAGCGGGCGAGCAGTTCTTC. Translated: CASSLAGEQFF.

The rearrangement uses TRBV20-1 and TRBJ2-1; weak D call: TRBD2 (6 bases). V was pared by 6 bases and J by 10 bases, with 13 bases between. There are 11 residues in the CDR3. Germline V CDR1 and CDR2: DFQATT, SNEGSKA (reference sequence). The DNA of the CDR3 is TGCAGTGCGATCCAAGGGAGGGAGCAGTTCTTC. It encodes CSAIQGREQFF.

The chain is built from TRBV10-3 and TRBJ2-7; TRBD2 agrees at 8 bases. This CDR3 is 21 amino acids long. CDR1 and CDR2 (germline): ENHRY, SYGVKD. Unmatched junction bases numbered 29, after V lost 3 bases and J lost 7 bases. Here the CDR3 reads CAISDPNTPDGTSRPLGEQYF. The CDR3 region has the DNA TGTGCCATCAGTGATCCCAACACCCCCGACGGGACTAGTCGCCCCTTGGGGGAGCAGTACTTC.

The gene calls are TRBV9 and TRBJ2-6; possible D gene TRBD1, 5 bases. The V gene's germline CDR1 is SGDLS and CDR2 YYNGEE. Trimming shortened V by 0 bases and J by 0 bases, and 10 bases separated the two germline ends. The CDR3 loop spans 17 amino acids. The CDR3 region is CASSVGGAPSGANVLTF. Written as DNA, the CDR3 is TGTGCCAGCAGCGTAGGTGGGGCTCCCTCTGGGGCCAACGTCCTGACTTTC.

The chain is built from TRBV29-1 and TRBJ2-4; D not resolved. The CDR3 extends over 13 amino acids. The ends were cut back, 3 bases at V and 2 bases at J, with 8 bases in the middle. From germline, CDR1 is SQVTM and CDR2 ANQGSEA. Here the CDR3 reads CSVDAGSKNIQYF. CDR3 bases: TGCAGCGTTGACGCCGGTTCCAAAAACATTCAGTACTTC.

V and J are TRBV5-5 and TRBJ2-7; 8 bases are shared with TRBD1. This CDR3 region has 14 residues. The V gene end was trimmed by 4 bases and the J gene end by 6 bases; junction bases not matched to a gene: 9. CDR1 is SGHKS and CDR2 is YYEKEE in the germline V gene (reference sequence). The CDR3 DNA reads as TGTGCCAGCAGCACCTGGACAGGGTTGGGCGAGCAGTACTTC. Encoded protein: CASSTWTGLGEQYF.

Only one count was recorded for this clone. The chain couples TRBV28 to TRBJ2-7; 8 bases are a match to TRBD1. Trimming removed 6 bases from V and 5 bases from J; junction bases left unmatched: 3. The CDR3 spans 12 residues. Per germline, CDR1 MDHEN and CDR2 SYDVKM. The CDR3 DNA reads as TGTGCCAGCAGCTCGGACAGGGACGAGCAGTACTTC. It yields the protein CASSSDRDEQYF.

J is TRBJ2-7 and V is TRBV6-1; TRBD1 is a possible D gene (6 bases). Germline loops: CDR1 MNHNS, CDR2 SASEGT. Deletions cut 5 bases from V and 6 bases from J, with 14 bases between. This CDR3 has 13 residues. The CDR3 here is CASSYQGSLEQYF. The CDR3, as DNA: TGTGCCAGCAGTTATCAGGGGAGCCTCGAGCAGTACTTC.

A remark on this clone: One junction end disagrees with the germline gene, perhaps due to a read error. The same CDR3 is also encoded by other DNA sequences in this sample. The chain has TRBV9 and TRBJ2-4; 9 nucleotides line up with TRBD2. The CDR3 covers 16 residues. Per germline, CDR1 SGDLS and CDR2 YYNGEE. CDR3 sequence: CASSVDEIAGVAIQYF. The DNA of the CDR3 is TGTGCCAGTAGCGTAGATGAGATAGCGGGAGTCGCCATTCAGTACTTC.

The rearrangement uses TRBV19 and TRBJ2-4; D may be TRBD2 (5 bases). The CDR3 contains 16 residues. With 3 bases removed from V and 8 bases from J, the gap between germline ends came to 20 bases. Germline V gene lookup returns CDR1 LNHDA and CDR2 SQIVND (reference sequence). The CDR3, as DNA: TGTGCCAGTAGTATTCAATTGCACCGGGCGAGGGACATTCAGTACTTC. Translated: CASSIQLHRARDIQYF.

CDR3 bases: TGTGCCAGCAGTGAATACTTGGGACAGGGGACCGAAAAACTGTTTTTT. It translates to CASSEYLGQGTEKLFF. The genes are TRBV25-1 and TRBJ1-4, with 10 bases fitting TRBD1. CDR3 length: 16 residues. Trimming at V came to 0 bases and at J to 8 bases, leaving 6 bases not matched to a gene. Germline CDR1 reads MGHDK; CDR2 reads SYGVNS.

This clone has just one count. CDR3 nucleotides: TGTGCCATCAGGGGGGACAGGCGAGAGACCCAGTACTTC. Protein sequence: CAIRGDRRETQYF. The chain has TRBV10-3 and TRBJ2-5; 8 nucleotides match TRBD1. In germline, CDR1 is ENHRY, CDR2 SYGVKD. CDR3 length: 13 amino acids. The V and J ends lost 6 bases and 4 bases, in that order; junction bases with no gene match: 4.

This clone was observed once. This rearrangement joins TRBV27 to TRBJ2-7; D gene uncertain. The CDR3 runs to 12 residues. V shed 3 bases and J shed 6 bases, with 9 bases lying between them. CDR1 is MNHEY, CDR2 SMNVEV, per germline (reference sequence). The CDR3: CASSFGGVEQYF. Here the CDR3 DNA reads TGTGCCAGCAGTTTCGGCGGCGTCGAGCAGTACTTC.

This clone turned up a few times. The V and J genes are TRBV6-6 and TRBJ1-1; the D is unclear. Trimming left V 10 bases short and J 0 bases short, with 3 bases between. This CDR3 comprises 10 residues. Looked up from germline, CDR1 is MNHNY and CDR2 is SVGAGI (reference sequence). The CDR3 nucleotides are TGTGCCACCTTGAACACTGAAGCTTTCTTT. Amino acid sequence: CATLNTEAFF.

As concerns this clone: The same CDR3 arises from other DNA sequences in this sample as well. The CDR3 bases are TGTGCCAGCAGCTTAGCTTCCTACGAGCAGTACTTC. Its protein is CASSLASYEQYF. The chain links TRBV5-6 to TRBJ2-7; D is ambiguous. Looked up from germline, CDR1 is SGHDT and CDR2 is YYEEEE. The CDR3 runs to 12 residues. Trimming pared 2 bases from V and 1 base from J, leaving 4 bases between.

This sequence joins TRBV13 and TRBJ2-1; possible D gene TRBD1, 6 bases. The V gene's germline CDR1 is PRHDT and CDR2 FYEKMQ (reference sequence). The CDR3 consists of 13 residues. V shed 6 bases and J shed 6 bases, with 12 bases lying between them. CDR3: CASSEGVSNEQFF. CDR3 nucleotides: TGTGCCAGCAGTGAGGGGGTAAGCAATGAGCAGTTCTTC.

The chain couples TRBV29-1 to TRBJ2-1; a weak D match, TRBD2 (5 bases). Trimming pared 2 bases from V and 3 bases from J, leaving 8 bases between. The CDR3 runs 13 residues. In germline, CDR1 is SQVTM, CDR2 ANQGSEA. The CDR3 DNA sequence: TGCAGCGTTGAACGGGGAGTCTACAATGAGCAGTTCTTC. It codes for CSVERGVYNEQFF.